This T cell receptor beta chain was documented in a study of CD8+CD57+ T cells in acquired aplastic anemia (dated by TCRdb to the late 2010s). With regard to the full study: A mean of about 3.2 ug of DNA, ranging from roughly 0.19 to 27.4 ug, was extracted from sorted CD4+ and CD8+ cells. Healthy donor samples averaged approximately 10 million reads for CD4+ and roughly 11 million for CD8+ cells. General conclusions and limits of the study: Although twenty-nine CD8+ CDR3 sequences were shared by patients and controls, these sequences appeared highly expressed in patients and within the immunodominant clones of patients. No significant difference in CD8+ Simpson's diversity was found between patients and healthy controls (P=0.060).

With respect to this clonotype: The target of this receptor is not known. No quality values exist for individual bases; no much larger clone is one base distant.

Profiling of TCR beta VDJ combinations and CDR3 sequences used genomic DNA as the template. TCR repertoire sequencing was run on an Illumina HiSeq 2000. The authors' analysis ran thus. TRBV/TRBJ rearrangement plots, CDR3 size and DJ length profiles, and Simpson's diversity index were used to evaluate the repertoires. The most abundant DNA sequence in the deep sequencing data was taken as the immunodominant clone. CDR3 amino acid sequences were screened for sharing across subjects and were compared with published repertoires and the VDJdb database. Starting from the raw public reads, TCRdb applied fastp trimming at Q25, assembled clones with MiXCR and retained in-frame beta chains. Rows are combined by CDR3 protein, so each entry shows the most common genes and DNA. These V and J calls derive from TCRdb rather than the authors' analysis. This sample comprises around 130,000 distinct CDR3 sequences, 48% of them detected only once. The ten most abundant clones make up roughly 2.7% of the sample.

In this study, sorted CD4+ and CD8+ T cells from the blood of healthy subjects and of severe aplastic anemia patients had their TCR repertoires deep-sequenced. Ficoll-Paque density gradient centrifugation was used to isolate peripheral blood mononuclear cells. CD4+ and CD8+ T cells were sorted by FACS or magnetic beads before DNA extraction. The germline V gene specifies SGHTA as CDR1 and FQGTGA as CDR2. From the cysteine up to the phenylalanine, the CDR3 has a length of 15 residues. The read is trimmed to its CDR3 DNA, 45 bases read in frame from base 1. Relative to germline, V is missing 4 bases and J is missing 4 bases, with 6 bases of the junction outside any gene match.

What was sequenced was sorted CD4+, CD8+, or CD8+CD57+ T cells (not recorded which) from PBMCs. This clonotype originated in a human donor in good health, serving as a control. This receptor chain uses TRBV7-3 and TRBJ1-3; 8 middle bases align to TRBD1. The DNA reads TGTGCCAGCAGCTCGACAGGGGTTGCGGGAAACACCATATATTTT. Its translation reads: CASSSTGVAGNTIYF.